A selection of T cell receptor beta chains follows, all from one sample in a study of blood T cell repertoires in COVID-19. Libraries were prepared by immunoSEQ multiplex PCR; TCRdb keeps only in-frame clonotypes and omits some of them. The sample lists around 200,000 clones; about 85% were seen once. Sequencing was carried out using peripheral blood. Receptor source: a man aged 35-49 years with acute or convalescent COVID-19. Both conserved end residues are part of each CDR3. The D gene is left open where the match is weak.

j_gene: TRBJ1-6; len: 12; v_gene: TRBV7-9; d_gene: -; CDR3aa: CATGEYDSPLHF
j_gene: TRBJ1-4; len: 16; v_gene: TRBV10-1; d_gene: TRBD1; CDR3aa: CASSEHSGTGNEKLFF
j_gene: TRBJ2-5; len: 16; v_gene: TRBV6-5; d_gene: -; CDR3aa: CASSSPQRVGWETQYF
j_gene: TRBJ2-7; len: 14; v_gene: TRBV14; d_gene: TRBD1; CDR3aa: CASSPRGQGGEQYF
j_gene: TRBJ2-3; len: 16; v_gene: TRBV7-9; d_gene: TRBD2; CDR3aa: CASSFGTSGEVDTQYF
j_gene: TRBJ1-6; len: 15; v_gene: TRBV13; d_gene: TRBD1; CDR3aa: CASSYTGTANSPLHF
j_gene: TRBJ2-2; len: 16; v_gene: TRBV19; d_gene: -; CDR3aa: CASSIRDISLGGELFF
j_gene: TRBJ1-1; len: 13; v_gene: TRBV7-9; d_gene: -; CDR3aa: CASSLLGGGEAFF
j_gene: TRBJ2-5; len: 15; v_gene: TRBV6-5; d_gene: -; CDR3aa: CASSYFGGGGETQYF
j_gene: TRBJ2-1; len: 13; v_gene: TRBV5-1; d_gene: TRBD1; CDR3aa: CATSTGDRGEQFF
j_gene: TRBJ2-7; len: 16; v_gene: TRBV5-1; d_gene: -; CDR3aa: CASSRGAGTATHEQYF
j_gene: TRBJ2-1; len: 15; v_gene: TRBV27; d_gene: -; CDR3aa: CASSPGLSSYNEQFF
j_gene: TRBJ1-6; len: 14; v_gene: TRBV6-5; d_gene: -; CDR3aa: CASSPGQTNSPLHF
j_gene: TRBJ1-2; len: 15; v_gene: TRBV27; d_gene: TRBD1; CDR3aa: CASSLSTGGYYGYTF
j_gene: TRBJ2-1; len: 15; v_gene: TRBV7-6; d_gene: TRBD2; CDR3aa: CASSLSGGASFEQFF
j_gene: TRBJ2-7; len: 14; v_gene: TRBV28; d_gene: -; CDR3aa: CASFREDPPYEQYF
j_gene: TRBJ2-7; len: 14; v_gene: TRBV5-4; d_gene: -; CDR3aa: CASSFQLAQDEQYF
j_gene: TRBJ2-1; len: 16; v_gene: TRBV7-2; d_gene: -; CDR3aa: CASSSLVWGLGNEQFF
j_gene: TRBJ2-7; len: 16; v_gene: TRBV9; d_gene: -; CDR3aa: CASSPRSGRAPYEQYF
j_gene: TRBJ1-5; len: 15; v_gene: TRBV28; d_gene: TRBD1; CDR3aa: CASSSQGARSQPQHF
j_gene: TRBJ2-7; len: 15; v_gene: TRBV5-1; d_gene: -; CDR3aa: CASSLEGAVSYEQYF
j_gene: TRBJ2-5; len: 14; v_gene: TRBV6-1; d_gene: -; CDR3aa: CASGGSLYQETQYF
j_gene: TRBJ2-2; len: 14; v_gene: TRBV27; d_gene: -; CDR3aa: CASSLSGRDGELFF
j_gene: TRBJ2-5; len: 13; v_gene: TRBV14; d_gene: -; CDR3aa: CASSQVRQETQYF
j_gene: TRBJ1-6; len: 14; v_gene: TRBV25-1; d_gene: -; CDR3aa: CASQGAGRNSPLHF
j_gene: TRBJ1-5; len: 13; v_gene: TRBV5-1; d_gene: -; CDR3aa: CASREGVDQPQHF
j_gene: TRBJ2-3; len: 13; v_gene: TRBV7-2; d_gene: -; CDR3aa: CASSRQRSDTQYF
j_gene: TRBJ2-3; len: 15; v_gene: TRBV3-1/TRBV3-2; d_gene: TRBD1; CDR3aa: CASSRGTGGIDTQYF
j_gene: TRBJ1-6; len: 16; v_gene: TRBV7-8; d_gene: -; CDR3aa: CASSLEGAVRYSPLHF
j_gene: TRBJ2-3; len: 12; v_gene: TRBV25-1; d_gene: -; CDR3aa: CASSEPGDTQYF
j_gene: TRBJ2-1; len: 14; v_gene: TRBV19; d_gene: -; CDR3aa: CASSSGSSYNEQFF
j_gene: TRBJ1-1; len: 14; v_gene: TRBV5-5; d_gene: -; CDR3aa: CASSPGFLGTEAFF
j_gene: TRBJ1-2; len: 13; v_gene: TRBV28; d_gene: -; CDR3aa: CASSLQGPYGYTF
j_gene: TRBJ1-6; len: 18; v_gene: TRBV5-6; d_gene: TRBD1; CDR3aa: CASSLGGYGTGWNSPLHF